Listed below are T cell receptor beta chains from one sample, sequenced in a study of response to subunit inactivated influenza vaccine. One entry per CDR3 protein, called by TCRdb with MiXCR from the RT-PCR reads. This table has about 520,000 distinct CDR3 sequences, about 25% appearing once. Here the sequenced sample was CD4+ T cells sorted from PBMCs, taken 5 days after vaccination. The receptors come from a man aged 50 to 59 who received an inactivated influenza vaccine. Both conserved end residues are part of each CDR3. A D gene is named only where the DNA matches it firmly. The size field is filled for only some rows; it gives once, few, many or a size class.

D gene,J gene,clone size,V gene,CDR3 protein,CDR3 DNA
.,TRBJ1-1,.,TRBV29-1,CSVSTGWDTEAFF,TGCAGCGTATCCACAGGGTGGGACACTGAAGCTTTCTTT
.,TRBJ1-1,.,TRBV6-6,CASRKTAEAFF,TGTGCCAGCAGGAAGACAGCTGAAGCTTTCTTT
.,TRBJ2-7,.,TRBV7-8,CASSLKRGREYEQYF,TGTGCCAGCAGCTTAAAACGCGGCAGGGAGTACGAGCAGTACTTC
.,TRBJ2-7,.,TRBV3-1,CASSQLSYEQYF,TGTGCCAGCAGCCAACTCTCCTACGAGCAGTACTTC
.,TRBJ2-7,few,TRBV24-1,CATSDLKTGEEETYEQYF,TGTGCCACCAGTGATTTGAAAACAGGAGAGGAGGAAACCTACGAGCAGTACTTC
.,TRBJ2-3,many,TRBV28,CASSRSFSTDTQYF,TGTGCCAGCAGCCGGTCTTTTAGCACAGATACGCAGTATTTT
.,TRBJ2-2,many,TRBV12-3/TRBV12-4,CASTRTDTGELFF,TGTGCCAGCACCCGGACAGACACCGGGGAGCTGTTTTTT
TRBD1,TRBJ1-1,.,TRBV29-1,CSVLRTGNTEAFF,TGCAGCGTTCTACGGACAGGGAACACTGAAGCTTTCTTT
.,TRBJ2-2,few,TRBV4-2,CASSLEQGTGELFF,TGTGCCAGCAGCCTAGAGCAGGGGACCGGGGAGCTGTTTTTT
TRBD2,TRBJ2-3,once,TRBV29-1,CSGQGRRGADTQYF,TGCAGCGGTCAGGGACGACGGGGGGCAGATACGCAGTATTTT